The TCR beta chain under discussion was sequenced for a study of cytotoxic CD8 clonotypes in ibrutinib-treated CLL. Sequencing used immunoSEQ multiplex PCR; TCRdb keeps in-frame clones, though not all of them. The table shows over 70,000 clones, with 70% to 80% occurring only once. The material was PBMCs, obtained after 12 months of ibrutinib treatment. The sequence came from a human donor with chronic lymphocytic leukemia.

The chain's CDR3 is CASSHWVADPTGELFF. In DNA, the CDR3 is TGTGCCAGCAGTCACTGGGTAGCCGACCCTACCGGGGAGCTGTTTTTT. The rearrangement links TRBV6-5 to TRBJ2-2, with D uncertain. The V and J ends lost 5 bases and 5 bases respectively, with 18 bases between them. Germline V CDR1 and CDR2: MNHEY, SVGAGI. The length of the CDR3 is 16 residues.